This T cell receptor (beta chain) came from a study of response to subunit inactivated influenza vaccine. Germline CDR1 SGHVS, CDR2 FNYEAQ. Between the trimmed V and J ends, which lost 1 base and 1 base, there was a span of 13 bases. The CDR3 contains 17 residues. TCRdb used MiXCR to reprocess the RT-PCR reads, holding one entry per CDR3 protein. The table has roughly 170,000 distinct CDR3 sequences, 9.2% seen once. The chain joins TRBV7-6 to TRBJ2-2; possible D gene TRBD1, 5 bases. The sequences come from non-naive T cells sorted from PBMCs, collected on the day of vaccination. The receptor's source is a man between 50 and 59 years old who received an inactivated influenza vaccine. This CDR3 is CASSLVTRTRNTGELFF. The CDR3 nucleotides are TGTGCCAGCAGCTTAGTGACCCGGACACGGAACACCGGGGAGCTGTTTTTT.